The clone carrying this T cell receptor beta chain has only a few counts. Its antigen remains unknown. The data originate from a study of T cells after yellow fever vaccination. General observations from the study: Contaminants from the bulk population, in the form of abundant clonotypes, could be found in FACS-sorted repertoires. Of the clonotypes, a small share occurred in both CD4 and CD8 compartments.

With 6 bases removed from V and 3 bases from J, the gap between germline ends came to 15 bases. The CDR3 is 14 residues long. The germline CDR1 and CDR2 sequences are DFQATT and SNEGSKA (reference sequence). TCR cDNA, made by 5'RACE template switching, carried an added universal primer site and UMIs. TCRdb analysed the 5' RACE reads with MiXCR anew, one entry per CDR3 protein. In the table there are around 250,000 distinct CDR3 sequences, 6.9% of which are singletons. The receptor's source is a man younger than 45 who received the YFV17D yellow fever vaccine. Sample: CD4+ T cells sorted from PBMCs, taken 15 days after the yellow fever booster vaccination. V usage is TRBV20-1 and J usage is TRBJ1-5; TRBD1 might be the D (6 bases). The CDR3 sequence: CSATAQGNNQPQHF. Here the CDR3 DNA reads TGCAGTGCCACTGCCCAGGGGAACAATCAGCCCCAGCATTTT.